The present TCR beta chain was sequenced within a study of molecular identifiers for immune sequencing clone quantification. Study summary: For replicates, RNA isolated from approximately 20,000 or 98,000 naive CD8 cells was divided into five portions, of which four were sequenced. Findings and limits, study-wide: Effector cells had over 99% of their molecules in clones above 20 RNA copies, while naive cells had under 1%.

Concerning this clonotype itself: Antigen specificity is unknown.

It was with previously described methods and listed TCR primers that bulk TCR libraries were made. TCRdb ran MiXCR on the PCR reads and lists one entry per CDR3 protein. This sample yields over 85,000 distinct CDR3 sequences, of which under 40% are seen a single time; 9.5% to 10% belongs to the top ten. Sorting was used to obtain naive CD8 T cells (CD8+CD4-CCR7+CD45RA+). Germline assignment: CDR1 SQVTM and CDR2 ANQGSEA. The CDR3 extends over 13 amino acids. Trimming cost V 4 bases and J 8 bases; bases outside gene matches: 7. This TCR was recovered from a human donor in good health. Some libraries in this study had Jurkat cell RNA spiked in. The V gene is TRBV29-1, the J gene TRBJ2-1; 8 bases align to TRBD1. Sequencing was done on a sample of naive CD8+ T cells from blood, with Jurkat cell RNA spiked in. Described subset: FACS-sorted CD8+CD4-CCR7+CD45RA+ naive T cells. CDR3 bases: TGCAGCGTTGGGCGGGACAGGCCCCATGAGCAGTTCTTC. Translating it yields CSVGRDRPHEQFF.